This TCR beta chain derives from a study of blood T cell repertoires in COVID-19. Study details: Samples of COVID-19 (acute and convalescent) were obtained from the United States, Italy and Spain.

The repertoire was sequenced with immunoSEQ multiplex PCR; TCRdb's copy has only in-frame clones and lacks some. The table shows around 140,000 clones, with 84% occurring only once. Material: peripheral blood. The clonotype originates from a man in his 60s with acute or convalescent COVID-19.

The chain's CDR3 is CAWDRGSSYNSPLHF. In nucleotides, the CDR3 is TGTGCCTGGGACAGGGGGAGCTCCTATAATTCACCCCTCCACTTT. V gene TRBV30 combines with J gene TRBJ1-6; 9 bases are a match to TRBD1. The germline CDR1 and CDR2 sequences are GTSNPN and SVGIG (reference sequence). Germline trimming cut 5 bases from V and 0 bases from J; bases unmatched to any gene: 2. The CDR3 spans 15 residues.